This TCR beta chain was found in a study of technical replicates of blood from a few donors. TCRdb's copy holds only in-frame clones and misses some; the assay was immunoSEQ multiplex PCR. In the table there are about 93,000 clones, around 96% of which are singletons. Germline V gene data show CDR1 as SGHRS and CDR2 as YFSETQ. This CDR3 has 14 residues. Trimming stripped 0 bases from V and 3 bases from J, with 10 bases between. The sequence was obtained from a human donor in good health. The chain joins TRBV5-1 to TRBJ2-7; no clear D. What was sequenced was T cells isolated from PBMCs. The CDR3 spells CASSLDQVNYEQYF. In DNA, the CDR3 is TGCGCCAGCAGCTTGGATCAGGTTAACTACGAGCAGTACTTC. The variable domain in full, completed from reference TRBV5-1 and TRBJ2-7, reads KAGVTQTPRYLIKTRGQQVTLSCSPISGHRSVSWYQQTPGQGLQFLFEYFSETQRNKGNFPGRFSGRQFSNSRSEMNVSTLELGDSALYLCASSLDQVNYEQYFGPGTRLTVT.